A selection of T cell receptor beta chains follows, all from one sample in a study of metastatic and nonmetastatic thyroid tumors. TCRdb re-processed the PCR reads through MiXCR. The data show about 15,000 clones, with approximately 30% seen just once and about 48% held by the top ten. The sample taken for sequencing was tumor tissue. These receptors came from a male donor with papillary thyroid cancer or a benign thyroid nodule (not recorded which). Some clones in this sample may be carry-over from other donors' samples. Each CDR3 is given with its conserved first and last residue.

cdr3_aa,v_call,cdr3_length,j_call
CASSPPSAGSTDTQYF,TRBV18,16,TRBJ2-3
CSAVWTGGAGLAFF,TRBV29-1,14,TRBJ1-1
CAWSRTGGRFEAFF,TRBV30,14,TRBJ1-1
CASSFHSASTDTQYF,TRBV12-3/TRBV12-4,15,TRBJ2-3
CASSQEWGNANTGELFF,TRBV3-1,17,TRBJ2-2
CASMWKGNGYTF,TRBV6-1,12,TRBJ1-2
CASSDRDNTEAFF,TRBV6-4,13,TRBJ1-1
CASSYNHQNQPQHF,TRBV6-2/TRBV6-3,14,TRBJ1-5
CASSLKPGEKLFF,TRBV5-1,13,TRBJ1-4
CVVNDPLGTDTQYF,TRBV28,14,TRBJ2-3
CASSSVQGSYGYTF,TRBV5-1,14,TRBJ1-2
CSARDTGGAGELFF,TRBV20-1,14,TRBJ2-2
CASSPGGAFLGELFF,TRBV7-3,15,TRBJ2-2
CAWSVQGGFGHGYTF,TRBV30,15,TRBJ1-2
CSARDTGELFF,TRBV20-1,11,TRBJ2-2
CAWSRGQDNSPLHF,TRBV30,14,TRBJ1-6
CASSRMDREYGYTF,TRBV18,14,TRBJ1-2
CSARAHQGARTEAFF,TRBV20-1,15,TRBJ1-1
CASSLGTGGNYGYTF,TRBV7-9,15,TRBJ1-2
CASSYSGSTDTQYF,TRBV6-5,14,TRBJ2-3
CASRRTGGVYGYTF,TRBV6-1,14,TRBJ1-2
CASSFGQVGELFF,TRBV28,13,TRBJ2-2
CAWEQGRYEQYF,TRBV30,12,TRBJ2-7
CASSERSGLVASDTQYF,TRBV6-1,17,TRBJ2-3
CSARDAREGPQETQYF,TRBV20-1,16,TRBJ2-5